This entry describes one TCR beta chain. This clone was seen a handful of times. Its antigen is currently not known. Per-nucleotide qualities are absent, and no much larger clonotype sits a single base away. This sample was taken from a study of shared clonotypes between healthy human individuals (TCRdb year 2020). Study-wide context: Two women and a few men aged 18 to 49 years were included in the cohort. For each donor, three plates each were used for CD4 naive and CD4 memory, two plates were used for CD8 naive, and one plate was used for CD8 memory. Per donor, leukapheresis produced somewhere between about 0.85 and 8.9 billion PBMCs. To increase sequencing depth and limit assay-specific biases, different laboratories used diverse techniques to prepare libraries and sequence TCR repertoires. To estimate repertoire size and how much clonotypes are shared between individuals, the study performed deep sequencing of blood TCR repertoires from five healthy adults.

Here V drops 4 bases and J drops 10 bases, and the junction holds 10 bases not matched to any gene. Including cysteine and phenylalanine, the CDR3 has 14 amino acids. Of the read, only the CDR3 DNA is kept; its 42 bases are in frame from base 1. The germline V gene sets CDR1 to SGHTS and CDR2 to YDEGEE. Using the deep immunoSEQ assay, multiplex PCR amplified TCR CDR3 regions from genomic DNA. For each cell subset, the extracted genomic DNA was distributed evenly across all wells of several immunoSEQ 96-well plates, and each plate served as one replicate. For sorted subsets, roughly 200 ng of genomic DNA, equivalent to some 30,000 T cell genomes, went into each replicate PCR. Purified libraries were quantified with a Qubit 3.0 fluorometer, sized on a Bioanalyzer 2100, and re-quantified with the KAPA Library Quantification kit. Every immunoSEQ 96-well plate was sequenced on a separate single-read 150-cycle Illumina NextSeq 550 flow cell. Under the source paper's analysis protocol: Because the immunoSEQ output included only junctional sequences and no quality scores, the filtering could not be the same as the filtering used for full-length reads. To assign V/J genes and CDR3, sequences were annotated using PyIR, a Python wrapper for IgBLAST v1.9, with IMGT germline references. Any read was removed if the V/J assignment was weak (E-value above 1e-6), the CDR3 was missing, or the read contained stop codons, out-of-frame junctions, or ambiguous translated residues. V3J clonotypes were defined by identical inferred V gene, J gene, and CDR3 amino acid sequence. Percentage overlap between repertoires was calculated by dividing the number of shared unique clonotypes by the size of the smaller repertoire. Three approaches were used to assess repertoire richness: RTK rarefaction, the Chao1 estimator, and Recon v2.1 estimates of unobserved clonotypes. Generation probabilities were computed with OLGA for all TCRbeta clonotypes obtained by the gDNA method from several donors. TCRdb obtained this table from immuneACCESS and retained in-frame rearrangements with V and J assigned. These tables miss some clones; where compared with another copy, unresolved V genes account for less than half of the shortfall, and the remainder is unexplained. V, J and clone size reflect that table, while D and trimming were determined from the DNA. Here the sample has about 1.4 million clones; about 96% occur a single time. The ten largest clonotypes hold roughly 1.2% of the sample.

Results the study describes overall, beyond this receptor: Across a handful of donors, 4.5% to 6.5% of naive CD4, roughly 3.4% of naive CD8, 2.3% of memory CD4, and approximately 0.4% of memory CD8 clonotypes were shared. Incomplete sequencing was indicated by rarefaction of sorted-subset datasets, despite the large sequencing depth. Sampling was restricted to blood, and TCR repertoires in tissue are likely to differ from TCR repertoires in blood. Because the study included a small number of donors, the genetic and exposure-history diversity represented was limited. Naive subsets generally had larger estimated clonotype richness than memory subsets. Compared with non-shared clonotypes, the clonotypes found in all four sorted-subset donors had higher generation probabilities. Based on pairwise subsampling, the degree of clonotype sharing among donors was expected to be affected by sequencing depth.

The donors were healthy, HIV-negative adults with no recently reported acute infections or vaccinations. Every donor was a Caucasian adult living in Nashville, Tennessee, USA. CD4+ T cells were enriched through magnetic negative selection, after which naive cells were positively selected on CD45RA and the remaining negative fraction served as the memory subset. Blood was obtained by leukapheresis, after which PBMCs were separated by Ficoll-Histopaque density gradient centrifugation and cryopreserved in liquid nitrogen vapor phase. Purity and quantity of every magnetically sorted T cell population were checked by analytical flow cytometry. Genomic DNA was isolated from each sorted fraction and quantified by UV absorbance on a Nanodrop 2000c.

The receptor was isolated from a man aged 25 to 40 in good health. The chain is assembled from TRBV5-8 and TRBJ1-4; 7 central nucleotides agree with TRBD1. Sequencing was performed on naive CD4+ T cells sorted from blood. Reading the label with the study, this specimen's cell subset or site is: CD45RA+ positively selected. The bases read TGTGCCAGCAGCCAGGGACAGCCCGCGGTAAAACTGTTTTTT. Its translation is CASSQGQPAVKLFF.